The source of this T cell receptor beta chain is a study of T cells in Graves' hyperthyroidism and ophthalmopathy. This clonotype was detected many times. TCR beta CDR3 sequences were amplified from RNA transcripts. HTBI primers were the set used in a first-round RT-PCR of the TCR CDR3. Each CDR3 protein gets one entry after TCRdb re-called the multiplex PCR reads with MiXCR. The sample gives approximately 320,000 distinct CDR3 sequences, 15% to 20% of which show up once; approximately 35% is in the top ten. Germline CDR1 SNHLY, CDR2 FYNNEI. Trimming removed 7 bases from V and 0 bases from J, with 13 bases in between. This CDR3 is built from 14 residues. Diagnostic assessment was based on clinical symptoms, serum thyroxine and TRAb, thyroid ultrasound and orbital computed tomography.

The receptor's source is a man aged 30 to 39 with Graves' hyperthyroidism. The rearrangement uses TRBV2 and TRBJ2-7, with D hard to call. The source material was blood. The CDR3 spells CASNRQTLSYEQYF. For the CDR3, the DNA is TGTGCCAGCAATAGGCAGACCCTCTCCTACGAGCAGTACTTC.